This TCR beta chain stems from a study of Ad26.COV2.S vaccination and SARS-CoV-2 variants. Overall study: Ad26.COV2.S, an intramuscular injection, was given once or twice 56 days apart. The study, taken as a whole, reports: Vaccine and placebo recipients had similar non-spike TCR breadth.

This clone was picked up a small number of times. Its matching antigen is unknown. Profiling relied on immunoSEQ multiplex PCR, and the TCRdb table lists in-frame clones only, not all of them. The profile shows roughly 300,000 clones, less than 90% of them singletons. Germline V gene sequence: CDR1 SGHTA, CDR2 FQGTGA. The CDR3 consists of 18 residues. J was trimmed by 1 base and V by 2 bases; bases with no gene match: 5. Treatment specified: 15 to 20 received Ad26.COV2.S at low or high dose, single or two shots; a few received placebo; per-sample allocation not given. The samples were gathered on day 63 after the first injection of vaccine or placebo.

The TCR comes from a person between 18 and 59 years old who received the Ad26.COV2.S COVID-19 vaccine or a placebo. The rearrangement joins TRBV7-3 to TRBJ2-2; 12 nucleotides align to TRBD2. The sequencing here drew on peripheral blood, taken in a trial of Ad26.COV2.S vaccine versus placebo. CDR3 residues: CASSLLASGRENTGELFF. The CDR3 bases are TGTGCCAGCAGCTTACTGGCTAGCGGGAGGGAGAACACCGGGGAGCTGTTTTTT.